The clone carrying this T cell receptor (beta chain) was seen ten or more times. Its specificity is not known. The data were taken from a study of early T cells in non-severe SARS-CoV-2 infection. Study-wide background: Sequencing input comprised bulk RNA from unsorted whole blood; chain pairing was not available.

Study-level findings and limits: Clonotype matching in VDJdb favored anti-spike CD8 responses and did not capture private and CD4 specificities.

Individual cDNA molecules were tagged with unique molecular identifiers, the study reported. One entry per CDR3 protein, called by TCRdb with MiXCR from the 5' RACE reads. The sample shows 75,000 to 100,000 distinct CDR3 sequences, roughly 15% of them seen only once. Material: whole blood. The origin of this receptor is an adult who was a healthcare worker with PCR-confirmed SARS-CoV-2 infection or an uninfected control (not recorded which).

The CDR3 loop reads CACFGGGRPPEAFF. CDR3 in DNA: TGTGCCTGTTTCGGCGGGGGGCGTCCGCCTGAAGCTTTCTTT. V usage is TRBV19 and J usage is TRBJ1-1; a possible D gene is TRBD1 (6 bases). This CDR3 is 14 amino acids long. The V gene lost 11 bases and the J gene lost 6 bases, with 22 bases spanning the gap. Germline V gene lookup returns CDR1 LNHDA and CDR2 SQIVND (reference sequence).